Presented here are 3 T cell receptor beta chains from one specimen sequenced in a study of T-cell memory formation after mild COVID-19. One entry per CDR3 protein, called by TCRdb with MiXCR from the 5' RACE reads. The table records 340,000 or so distinct CDR3 sequences, roughly 13% of them present only once. Sequencing input: PBMCs or a T cell subset sorted from them (not recorded which). The receptors here all came from a man between 18 and 29 years old who had mild COVID-19 (a few samples of this study predate the infection). Cell type and time point are not known.

This clonotype was found a few times. V is TRBV20-1 and J is TRBJ2-3; TRBD2 agrees at 9 bases. This CDR3 spans 13 amino acids. The germline gives CDR1 DFQATT, CDR2 SNEGSKA (reference sequence). CDR3 sequence (DNA): TGCAGCGCGAAAGCGGGGGGTTTTGATACGCAGTATTTT. Protein product: CSAKAGGFDTQYF.

The chain couples TRBV7-6 to TRBJ2-7; 11 nucleotides match TRBD1. The CDR3 spans 15 residues. The junction had 8 bases not matched to a gene; V was cut back by 5 bases and J by 5 bases. In germline, CDR1 is SGHVS, CDR2 FNYEAQ. CDR3 amino acids: CASSLRTGGGDEQYF. For the CDR3, the DNA is TGTGCCAGCAGCCTGAGGACAGGGGGCGGCGACGAGCAGTACTTC.

This clonotype was seen more than once but under ten times. The V and J genes are TRBV2 and TRBJ1-5, with no clear D. Trimming pared 6 bases from V and 8 bases from J, leaving 14 bases between. The CDR3 covers 13 residues. Germline CDR1 and CDR2: SNHLY and FYNNEI. CDR3 in amino acids: CASSPSGIEPQHF. The CDR3 bases are TGTGCCAGCAGCCCATCGGGGATCGAGCCCCAGCATTTT.